This entry concerns a single T cell receptor (beta chain). This entry is derived from a study of shared clonotypes between healthy human individuals. Each PCR replicate from the sorted subsets contained 150 to 250 ng DNA, which is about 30,000 T cell genomes. Measured with immunoSEQ multiplex PCR; TCRdb has only the in-frame clones, and not every one. This sample has some 350,000 clones; around 67% occur once, and the top ten carry approximately 10%. CDR3 length equals 15 residues. V was pared by 0 bases and J by 0 bases, with 8 bases between. In germline, CDR1 is MNHEY, CDR2 SVGAGI. Sequences were obtained from memory CD4+ T cells sorted from blood. Subset indicated: CD45RA-negative fraction. The receptor's source is a man younger than 40 in good health. This chain links TRBV6-5 with TRBJ1-2; D gene ambiguous. The CDR3 coding sequence is TGTGCCAGCAGTTACTCGATTCTTGCTAACTATGGCTACACCTTC. Its protein product is CASSYSILANYGYTF.